The entry that follows covers one T cell receptor (beta chain) sequence. This sample is drawn from a study of blood T cell repertoires in COVID-19. Study as a whole: Material from acute and convalescent COVID-19 was sourced from the United States, Italy and Spain. T cells, B-cell-depleted T cells, or PBMCs supplied cDNA or gDNA.

Authors' processing steps: It was from reference gene primer amplification that nucleated cell counts were estimated. Sequenced by immunoSEQ multiplex PCR; TCRdb stores in-frame clones only, minus some. For V, J and clone size, that table is used; D and trimming come from the DNA. The table has under 50,000 clones, 80% to 90% seen once. The CDR3 length is 15 residues. CDR1 and CDR2 (germline): SGHTA, FQGNSA. With 1 base removed from V and 0 bases from J, the gap between germline ends came to 9 bases. The sample taken for sequencing was peripheral blood. The V call is TRBV7-2, the J call TRBJ2-5; D might be TRBD1 (5 bases). This clonotype was sampled from a man between 65 and 80 years old with active COVID-19. CDR3 sequence: CASSLGAGNQETQYF. DNA of the CDR3: TGTGCCAGCAGCTTAGGGGCAGGGAACCAAGAGACCCAGTACTTC.